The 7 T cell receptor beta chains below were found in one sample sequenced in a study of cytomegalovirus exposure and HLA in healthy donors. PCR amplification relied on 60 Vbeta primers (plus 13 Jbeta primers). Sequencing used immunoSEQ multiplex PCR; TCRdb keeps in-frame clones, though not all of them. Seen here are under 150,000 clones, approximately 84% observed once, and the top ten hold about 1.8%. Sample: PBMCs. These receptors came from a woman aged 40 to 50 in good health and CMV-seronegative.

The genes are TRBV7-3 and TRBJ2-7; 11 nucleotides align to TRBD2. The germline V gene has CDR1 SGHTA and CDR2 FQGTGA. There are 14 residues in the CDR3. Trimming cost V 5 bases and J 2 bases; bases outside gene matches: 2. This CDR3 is CASSTSGGAYEQYF. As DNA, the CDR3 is TGTGCCAGCAGCACTAGCGGGGGTGCCTACGAGCAGTACTTC.

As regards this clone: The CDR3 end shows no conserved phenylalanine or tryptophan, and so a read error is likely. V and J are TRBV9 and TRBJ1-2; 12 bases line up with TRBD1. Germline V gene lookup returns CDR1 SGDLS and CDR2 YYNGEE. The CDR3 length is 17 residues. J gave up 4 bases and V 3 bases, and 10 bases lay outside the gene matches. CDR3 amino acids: CASSAPMGQGATYGYTL. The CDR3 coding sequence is TGTGCCAGCAGCGCCCCAATGGGACAGGGGGCAACCTATGGCTACACCCTC.

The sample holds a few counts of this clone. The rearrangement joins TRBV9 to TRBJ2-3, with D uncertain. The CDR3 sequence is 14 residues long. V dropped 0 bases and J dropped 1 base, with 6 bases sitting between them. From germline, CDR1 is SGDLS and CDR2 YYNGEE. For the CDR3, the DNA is TGTGCCAGCAGCGTAGCTTATCGCACAGATACGCAGTATTTT. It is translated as CASSVAYRTDTQYF.

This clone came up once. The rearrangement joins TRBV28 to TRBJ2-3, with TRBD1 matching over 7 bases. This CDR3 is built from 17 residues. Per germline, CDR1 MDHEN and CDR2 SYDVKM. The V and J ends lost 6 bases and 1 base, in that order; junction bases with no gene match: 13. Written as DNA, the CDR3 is TGTGCCAGCAGCAGCTTCATACAGGGGCGACGCACAGATACGCAGTATTTT. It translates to CASSSFIQGRRTDTQYF. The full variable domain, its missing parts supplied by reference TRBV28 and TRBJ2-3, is DVKVTQSSRYLVKRTGEKVFLECVQDMDHENMFWYRQDPGLGLRLIYFSYDVKMKEKGDIPEGYSVSREKKERFSLILESASTNQTSMYLCASSSFIQGRRTDTQYFGPGTRLTVL.

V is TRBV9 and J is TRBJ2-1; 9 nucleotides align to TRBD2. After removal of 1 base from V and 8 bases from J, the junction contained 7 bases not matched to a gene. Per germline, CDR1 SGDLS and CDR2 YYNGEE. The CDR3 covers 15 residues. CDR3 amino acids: CASSVMSSGNHEQFF. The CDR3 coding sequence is TGTGCCAGCAGCGTAATGTCTAGCGGGAACCATGAGCAGTTCTTC.

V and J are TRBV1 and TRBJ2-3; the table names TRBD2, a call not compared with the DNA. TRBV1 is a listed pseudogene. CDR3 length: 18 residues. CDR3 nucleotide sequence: TGCACCAGCAGCCAAGATCAGGGCGTAGCGGGGTACACAGATACGCAGTATTTT. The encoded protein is CTSSQDQGVAGYTDTQYF.

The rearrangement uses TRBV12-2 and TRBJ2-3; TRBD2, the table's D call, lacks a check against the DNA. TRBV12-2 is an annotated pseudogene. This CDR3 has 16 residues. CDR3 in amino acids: CASRCLAGVRADTQYF. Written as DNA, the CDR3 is TGTGCAAGTCGCTGTCTAGCGGGAGTAAGGGCAGATACGCAGTATTTT.